The entry below gives a single T cell receptor beta chain sequence along with its context. Germline assignment: CDR1 MGHRA and CDR2 YSYEKL. With 0 bases removed from V and 3 bases from J, the gap between germline ends came to 12 bases. CDR3 length equals 15 residues. These data originate in a study of blood T cells in healthy people across ages. A second PCR of about 7 to 12 cycles used a sample-barcoded 5' primer and a J-beta primer mix. Each cDNA was tagged by a template-switch adaptor containing 12 random nucleotides. TCRdb passed the 5' RACE reads through MiXCR, listing each CDR3 protein once. This table has 750,000 to 850,000 distinct CDR3 sequences, 20% to 30% appearing once. The same sample was also used in a study of T cells of mothers and their children.

The source material was blood. The origin of this receptor is a boy aged 5-17 years in good health. The chain is built from TRBV4-1 and TRBJ2-7; TRBD1 might be the D (6 bases). CDR3 sequence (DNA): TGCGCCAGCAGCCAAGAAGCTGGGGGCTACTACGAGCAGTACTTC. Protein sequence: CASSQEAGGYYEQYF.